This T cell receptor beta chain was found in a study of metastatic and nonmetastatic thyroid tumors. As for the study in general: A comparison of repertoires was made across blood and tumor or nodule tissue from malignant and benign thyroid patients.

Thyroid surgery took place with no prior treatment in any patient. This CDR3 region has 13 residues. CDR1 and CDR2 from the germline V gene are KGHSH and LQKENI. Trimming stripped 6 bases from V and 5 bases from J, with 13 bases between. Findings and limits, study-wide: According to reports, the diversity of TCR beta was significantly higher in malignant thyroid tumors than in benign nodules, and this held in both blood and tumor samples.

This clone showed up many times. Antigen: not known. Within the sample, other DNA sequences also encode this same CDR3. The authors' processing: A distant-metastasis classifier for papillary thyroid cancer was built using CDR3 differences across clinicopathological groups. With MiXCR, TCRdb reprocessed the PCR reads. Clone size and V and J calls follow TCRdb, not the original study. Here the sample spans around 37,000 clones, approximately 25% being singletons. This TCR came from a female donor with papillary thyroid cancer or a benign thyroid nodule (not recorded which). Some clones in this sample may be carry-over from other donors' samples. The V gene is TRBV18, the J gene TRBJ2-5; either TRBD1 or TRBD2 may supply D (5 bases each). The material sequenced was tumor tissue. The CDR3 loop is CASSLGAGETQYF. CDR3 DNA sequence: TGTGCCAGCTCCCTCGGGGCCGGGGAGACCCAGTACTTC. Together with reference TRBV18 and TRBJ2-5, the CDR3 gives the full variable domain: NAGVMQNPRHLVRRRGQEARLRCSPMKGHSHVYWYRQLPEEGLKFMVYLQKENIIDESGMPKERFSAEFPKEGPSILRIQQVVRGDSAAYFCASSLGAGETQYFGPGTRLLVL.